This entry is about one T cell receptor beta chain. The assay was immunoSEQ multiplex PCR, and TCRdb's table has in-frame clones only and misses some. The top ten clones hold roughly 9% of a sample with more than 100,000 clones, under 90% of them seen once. CDR1 MNHEY and CDR2 SVGEGT come from the germline V gene. The CDR3 sequence is 13 residues long. Deletions cut 5 bases from V and 2 bases from J, with 9 bases between. This specimen comes from a study of blood T cell repertoires in COVID-19. This chain links TRBV6-2 or TRBV6-3 with TRBJ2-5, with D perhaps TRBD1 (5 bases). This sequence originates from a woman aged 55 to 70 with active or convalescent COVID-19. The source material was peripheral blood. The chain's CDR3 is CASSRTGQETQYF. The CDR3 nucleotides are TGTGCCAGCAGTCGAACAGGACAAGAGACCCAGTACTTC.